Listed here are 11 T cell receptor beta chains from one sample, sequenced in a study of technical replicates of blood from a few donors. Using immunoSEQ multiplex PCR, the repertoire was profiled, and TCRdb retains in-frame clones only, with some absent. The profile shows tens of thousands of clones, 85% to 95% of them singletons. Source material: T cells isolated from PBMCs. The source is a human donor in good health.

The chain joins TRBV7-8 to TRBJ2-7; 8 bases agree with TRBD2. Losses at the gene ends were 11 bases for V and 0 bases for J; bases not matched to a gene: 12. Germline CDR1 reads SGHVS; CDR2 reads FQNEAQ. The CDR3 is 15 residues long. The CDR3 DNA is TGTGCCTCTGTGGGCAGCGGGAGTATCTCCTACGAGCAGTACTTC. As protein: CASVGSGSISYEQYF.

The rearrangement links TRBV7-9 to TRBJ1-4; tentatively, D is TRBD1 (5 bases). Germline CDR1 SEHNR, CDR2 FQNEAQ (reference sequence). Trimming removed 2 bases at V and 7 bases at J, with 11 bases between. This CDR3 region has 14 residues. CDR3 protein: CASSLPGSGEKLFF. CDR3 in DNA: TGTGCCAGCAGCTTACCAGGGTCCGGTGAAAAACTGTTTTTT.

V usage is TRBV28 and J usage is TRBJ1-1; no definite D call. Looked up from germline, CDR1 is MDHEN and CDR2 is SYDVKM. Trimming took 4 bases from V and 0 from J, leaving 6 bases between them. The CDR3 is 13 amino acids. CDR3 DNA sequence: TGTGCCAGCAGTTCAACAGTGAACACTGAAGCTTTCTTT. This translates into CASSSTVNTEAFF.

CDR3 bases: TGTGCCAGCAGCTCCCGTCCGATTTCCAACATTGAGGCCTACGAGCAGTACTTC. Translating gives CASSSRPISNIEAYEQYF. This sequence joins TRBV11-3 and TRBJ2-7; no clear D. V was clipped by 4 bases and J by 2 bases, with 24 bases between them. The germline CDR1 and CDR2 sequences are SGHNT and YENEEA. There are 18 residues in the CDR3.

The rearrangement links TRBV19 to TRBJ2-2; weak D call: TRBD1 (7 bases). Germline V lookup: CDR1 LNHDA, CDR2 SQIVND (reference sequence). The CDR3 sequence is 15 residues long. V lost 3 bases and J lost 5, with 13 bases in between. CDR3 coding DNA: TGTGCCAGTAGTATCAGGAGGGGGCGGACCGGGGAGCTGTTTTTT. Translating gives CASSIRRGRTGELFF.

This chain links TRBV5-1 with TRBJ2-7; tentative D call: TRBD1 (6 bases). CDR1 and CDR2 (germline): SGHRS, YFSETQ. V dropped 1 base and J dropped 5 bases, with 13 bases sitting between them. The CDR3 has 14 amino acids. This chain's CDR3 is CASSLLQGSNEQYF. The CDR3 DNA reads TGCGCCAGCAGCTTGTTACAGGGCTCAAACGAGCAGTACTTC. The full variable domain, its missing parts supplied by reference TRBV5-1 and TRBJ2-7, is KAGVTQTPRYLIKTRGQQVTLSCSPISGHRSVSWYQQTPGQGLQFLFEYFSETQRNKGNFPGRFSGRQFSNSRSEMNVSTLELGDSALYLCASSLLQGSNEQYFGPGTRLTVT.

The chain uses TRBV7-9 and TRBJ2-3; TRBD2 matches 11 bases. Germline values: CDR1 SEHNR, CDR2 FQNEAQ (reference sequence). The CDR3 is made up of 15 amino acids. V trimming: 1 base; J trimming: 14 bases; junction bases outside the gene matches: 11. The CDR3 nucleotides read TGTGCCAGCAGCTTAGTGGTAGCGGGGGGGCAGTTCGTGTATTTT. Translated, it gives CASSLVVAGGQFVYF. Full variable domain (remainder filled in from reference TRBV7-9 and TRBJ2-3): DTGVSQNPRHKITKRGQNVTFRCDPISEHNRLYWYRQTLGQGPEFLTYFQNEAQLEKSRLLSDRFSAERPKGSFSTLEIQRTEQGDSAMYLCASSLVVAGGQFVYFGPGTRLTVL.

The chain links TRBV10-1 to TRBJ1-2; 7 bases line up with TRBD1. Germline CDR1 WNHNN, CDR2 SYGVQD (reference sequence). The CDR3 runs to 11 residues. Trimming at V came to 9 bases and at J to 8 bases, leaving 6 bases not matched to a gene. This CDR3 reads CASGDSRGYTF. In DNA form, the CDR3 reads TGCGCCAGTGGGGACAGTCGAGGCTACACCTTC.

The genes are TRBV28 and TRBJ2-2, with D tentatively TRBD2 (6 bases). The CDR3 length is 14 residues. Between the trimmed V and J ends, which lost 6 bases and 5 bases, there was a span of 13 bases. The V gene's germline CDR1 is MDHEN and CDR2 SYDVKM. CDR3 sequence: CASRPGTLTGELFF. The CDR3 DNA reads TGTGCCAGCAGACCCGGGACTCTTACCGGGGAGCTGTTTTTT.

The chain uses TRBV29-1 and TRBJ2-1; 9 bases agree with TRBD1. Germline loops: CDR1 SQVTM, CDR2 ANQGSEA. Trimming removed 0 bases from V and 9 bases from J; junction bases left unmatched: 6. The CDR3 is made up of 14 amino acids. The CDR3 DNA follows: TGCAGCGTTGAAGATCTGGGACAGGGCGGTGAGCAGTTCTTC. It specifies CSVEDLGQGGEQFF.

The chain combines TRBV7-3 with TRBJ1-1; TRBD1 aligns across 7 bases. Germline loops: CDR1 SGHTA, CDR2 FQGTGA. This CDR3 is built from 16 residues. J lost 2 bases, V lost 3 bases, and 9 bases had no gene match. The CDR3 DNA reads TGTGCCAGCAGCTTGAGGTCCGGGACAGCTAACACTGAAGCTTTCTTT. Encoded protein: CASSLRSGTANTEAFF.